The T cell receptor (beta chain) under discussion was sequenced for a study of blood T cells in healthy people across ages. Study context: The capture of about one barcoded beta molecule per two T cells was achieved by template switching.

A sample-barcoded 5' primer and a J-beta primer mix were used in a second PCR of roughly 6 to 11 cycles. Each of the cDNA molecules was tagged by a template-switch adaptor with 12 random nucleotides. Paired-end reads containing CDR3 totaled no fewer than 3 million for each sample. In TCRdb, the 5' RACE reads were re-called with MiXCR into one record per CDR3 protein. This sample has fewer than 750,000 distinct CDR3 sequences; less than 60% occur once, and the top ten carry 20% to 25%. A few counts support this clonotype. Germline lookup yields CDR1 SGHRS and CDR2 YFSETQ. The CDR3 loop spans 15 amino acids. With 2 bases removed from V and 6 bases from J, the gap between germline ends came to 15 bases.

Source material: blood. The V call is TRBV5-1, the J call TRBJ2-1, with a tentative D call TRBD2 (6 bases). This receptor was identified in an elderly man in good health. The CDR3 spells CASSLIPRAGNEQFF. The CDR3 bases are TGCGCCAGCAGCTTAATTCCTAGAGCGGGCAATGAGCAGTTCTTC. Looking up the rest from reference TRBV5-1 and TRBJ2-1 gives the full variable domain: KAGVTQTPRYLIKTRGQQVTLSCSPISGHRSVSWYQQTPGQGLQFLFEYFSETQRNKGNFPGRFSGRQFSNSRSEMNVSTLELGDSALYLCASSLIPRAGNEQFFGPGTRLTVL.